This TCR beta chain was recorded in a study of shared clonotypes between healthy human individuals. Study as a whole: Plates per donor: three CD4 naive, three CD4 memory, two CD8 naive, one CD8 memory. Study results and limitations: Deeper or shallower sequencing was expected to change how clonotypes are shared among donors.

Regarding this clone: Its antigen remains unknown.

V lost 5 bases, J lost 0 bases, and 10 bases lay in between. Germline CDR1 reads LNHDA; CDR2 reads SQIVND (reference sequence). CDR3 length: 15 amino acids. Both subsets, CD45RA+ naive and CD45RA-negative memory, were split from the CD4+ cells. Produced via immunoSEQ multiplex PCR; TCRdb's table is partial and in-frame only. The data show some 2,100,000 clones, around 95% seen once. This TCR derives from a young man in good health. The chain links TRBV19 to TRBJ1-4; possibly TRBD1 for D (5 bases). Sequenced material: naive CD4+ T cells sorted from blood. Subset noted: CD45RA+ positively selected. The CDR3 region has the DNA TGTGCCAGTAGTGCGGGACGGACAACTAATGAAAAACTGTTTTTT. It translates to CASSAGRTTNEKLFF.